The present TCR beta chain was sequenced within a study of T cell responses to AZD1222 COVID-19 vaccine (dated by TCRdb to about 2021). Describing the broader study: AZD1222 recipients given second doses at about 4 weeks or at about 12 weeks were pooled, since spike-specific TCR depth and breadth were not found to differ between the two schedules. A total of under 250 trial participants underwent TCR sequencing, of whom under 220 had received two doses of AZD1222 and approximately 26 had received two doses of the MenACWY control vaccine. Trial participants were enrolled by age into 18-55, 56-69 and 70-plus year subgroups, with about 150, 27 and 61 TCR-sequenced participants respectively.

Taken with the paper, the label for time point translates to: baseline before first vaccination. Samples from vaccinated people were obtained from the UK trials COV001 and COV002, which included a single-blind randomized controlled phase 2/3 trial of AZD1222 (ChAdOx1 nCoV-19) in healthy adults. For TCRbeta chain sequencing, PBMC samples from trial participants were taken at day 0 and at day 28 after the second dose. This clone has just one count. Its cognate antigen has yet to be identified. Base qualities are not at hand, and no much larger clone is one base apart. The study at large found these results: In the small 56-69-year group, the increase in depth fell short of significance, most likely because of low power. Only five to seven AZD1222 recipients were SARS-CoV-2 seropositive at baseline, limiting conclusions about previously exposed vaccinees. The whole spike protein was spanned by vaccine-associated CD4 TCRs, and dominant responses were seen in regions 160-218 and 743-854. Because no samples from the day 14 peak response were available, repertoires could be characterized only after the peak T cell response. After two AZD1222 doses, spike-specific TCR breadth and depth were significantly higher than at day 0 and than in MenACWY recipients. Most participants were white British and females outnumbered males, and the authors suggested that clonal diversity may have been underestimated. Reportedly, close to half of the unique spike-specific TCRs recognized epitopes lying outside the regions that are mutated in the B.1.351 and B.1.1.7 variants.

The CDR3 regions of human TCRbeta chains were subjected to immunosequencing. The paper's processing steps were these. Repertoire TCRs were checked for matches against a reference library of SARS-CoV-2-specific TCRs that had been generated using the MIRA antigen-specificity platform. Breadth meant the fraction of unique TCRs that were SARS-CoV-2-associated, whereas depth meant the fraction of total T cells that were SARS-CoV-2-associated. Using the MIRA data, every spike-specific TCR was mapped to the spike region that the TCR reacted to and assigned to either a CD4 or a CD8 class. Log10-transformed breadth and depth values were compared by one-way ANOVA with Sidak's multiple comparisons tests. TCRdb stores this immuneACCESS table with in-frame sequences only. Part of the clones is absent; in the studies checked, under half of the shortfall reflects unresolved V genes, and no reason is known for the rest. That table gives V, J and clone size, and the DNA gave D and trimming. This sample has 150,000 to 190,000 clones in its table, and 75% to 95% of those were observed once. Approximately 1.8% of the sample is in the top ten clones.

Inclusive of the bounding cysteine and phenylalanine, the CDR3 is 14 residues long. Only CDR3 DNA remains: 42 bases, in frame from the first base. V has 5 bases trimmed and J has 5 bases trimmed; junction bases matching no gene number 7. As encoded in the germline V gene, CDR1 is KGHDR while CDR2 is SFDVKD. This clonotype was obtained from an adult in good health. The sample consisted of peripheral blood, taken on day 0 of AZD1222 vaccination. Recombination connected TRBV24-1 to TRBJ1-1, with 7 bases matching TRBD1. The DNA sequence is given as TGTGCCACCAGTGTGGGAGGGGGCAAGACTGAAGCTTTCTTT. This yields the protein CATSVGGGKTEAFF.